A selection of T cell receptor beta chains follows, all from one sample in a study of vaccination and CD4 T cells after COVID-19. TCRdb reprocessed the PCR reads via MiXCR and lists one record per CDR3 protein. The data show 9,800 or so distinct CDR3 sequences, over 30% seen once. These TCRs' antigens remain unknown. The sequencing input was CD4+ T cells from blood, cultured in vitro. Receptors originate from a human donor who had recovered from COVID-19. Each CDR3 is given with its conserved first and last residue. D genes are given only for firm matches. Size tells how often a clone was seen (once, few, many) or the class of an expanded clone, and some rows leave it out.

V gene,D gene,J gene,clone size,CDR3 protein,CDR3 DNA
TRBV11-2,.,TRBJ1-4,.,CASRLDSPGKLFF,TGTGCCAGCAGACTGGACAGTCCCGGAAAACTGTTTTTT
TRBV7-2,.,TRBJ1-5,few,CASSLVDNQPQHF,TGTGCCAGCAGCTTAGTAGATAATCAGCCCCAGCATTTT
TRBV4-3,.,TRBJ2-3,few,CASSRTRPDTQYF,TGCGCCAGCAGCCGCACGCGTCCAGATACGCAGTATTTT
TRBV4-3,TRBD2,TRBJ2-1,.,CASSERGVSYNEQFF,TGCGCCAGCAGCGAGCGGGGGGTCTCCTACAATGAGCAGTTCTTC
TRBV6-1,TRBD1,TRBJ1-2,few,CASTHFSGTGVSYGYTF,TGTGCCAGCACCCACTTTTCCGGGACAGGGGTGTCCTATGGCTACACCTTC
TRBV29-1,TRBD1,TRBJ2-5,.,CSARRFQGAGETQYF,TGCAGCGCCCGAAGGTTTCAGGGGGCCGGGGAGACCCAGTACTTC
TRBV7-9,TRBD1,TRBJ1-2,.,CASSLDFQGGSRGYTF,TGTGCCAGCAGCTTAGATTTTCAGGGGGGTAGCCGGGGCTACACCTTC
TRBV19,.,TRBJ1-6,.,CASNVIWERDSPLHF,TGTGCCAGTAACGTAATTTGGGAAAGGGACTCACCCCTCCACTTT
TRBV7-9,TRBD1,TRBJ2-7,few,CASSLMSGTGKTYEQYF,TGTGCCAGCAGCTTAATGTCCGGGACAGGGAAAACCTACGAGCAGTACTTC
TRBV11-3,TRBD1,TRBJ1-6,few,CASSLGQADSPLHF,TGTGCCAGCAGCCTGGGACAGGCCGATTCACCCCTCCACTTT
TRBV4-2,.,TRBJ1-3,.,CASSLTRDGGSGNTIYF,TGTGCCAGCAGCCTGACGCGGGACGGCGGCTCTGGAAACACCATATATTTT
TRBV2,TRBD1,TRBJ2-1,.,CASIAGTGYNEQFF,TGTGCCAGCATCGCTGGGACAGGGTACAATGAGCAGTTCTTC
TRBV10-2,.,TRBJ1-2,.,CASKEGARDYGYTF,TGCGCCAGCAAGGAAGGGGCGCGGGACTATGGCTACACCTTC
TRBV7-2,.,TRBJ2-1,few,CASSFSFSSYNEQFF,TGTGCCAGCAGCTTTTCATTTAGCTCCTACAATGAGCAGTTCTTC
TRBV19,.,TRBJ1-1,.,CASAAWEQTTEAFF,TGTGCCAGTGCTGCTTGGGAGCAGACGACTGAAGCTTTCTTT
TRBV11-2,.,TRBJ1-5,.,CASSLDRAQPQHF,TGTGCCAGCAGCTTAGATCGGGCTCAGCCCCAGCATTTT
TRBV11-1,.,TRBJ2-4,few,CASSLAGSGTFNIQYF,TGTGCCAGCAGCTTAGCAGGATCCGGGACATTTAACATTCAGTACTTC
TRBV6-1,.,TRBJ2-3,few,CASREGGGTDTQYF,TGTGCCAGCAGAGAGGGAGGTGGGACAGATACGCAGTATTTT
TRBV5-1,.,TRBJ2-5,.,CASSLTGNGETQYF,TGCGCCAGCAGCTTGACAGGGAATGGAGAGACCCAGTACTTC
TRBV19,TRBD1,TRBJ2-2,few,CASSMDRGRTGELFF,TGTGCCAGTAGTATGGACAGGGGGCGCACCGGGGAGCTGTTTTTT
TRBV11-3,TRBD1,TRBJ1-2,.,CASSSGTGGGGYTF,TGTGCCAGCAGCTCCGGGACAGGGGGCGGAGGCTACACCTTC
TRBV27,TRBD1,TRBJ1-2,.,CASAPPGQGPLSHGYTF,TGTGCCTCAGCCCCACCGGGACAGGGGCCTTTATCGCATGGCTACACCTTC
TRBV20-1,TRBD1,TRBJ1-5,few,CSAGTGVNQPQHF,TGCAGTGCTGGGACAGGAGTCAATCAGCCCCAGCATTTT
TRBV12-5,.,TRBJ1-2,.,CASAPDGLDGYTF,TGTGCTAGCGCCCCGGACGGCTTGGATGGCTACACCTTC
TRBV5-1,.,TRBJ1-5,.,CASSLDGQGNQPQHF,TGCGCCAGCAGCTTGGATGGCCAGGGGAATCAGCCCCAGCATTTT
TRBV11-2,.,TRBJ2-3,once,CASSLAGRPADTQYF,TGTGCCAGCAGCTTAGCGGGACGCCCCGCAGATACGCAGTATTTT